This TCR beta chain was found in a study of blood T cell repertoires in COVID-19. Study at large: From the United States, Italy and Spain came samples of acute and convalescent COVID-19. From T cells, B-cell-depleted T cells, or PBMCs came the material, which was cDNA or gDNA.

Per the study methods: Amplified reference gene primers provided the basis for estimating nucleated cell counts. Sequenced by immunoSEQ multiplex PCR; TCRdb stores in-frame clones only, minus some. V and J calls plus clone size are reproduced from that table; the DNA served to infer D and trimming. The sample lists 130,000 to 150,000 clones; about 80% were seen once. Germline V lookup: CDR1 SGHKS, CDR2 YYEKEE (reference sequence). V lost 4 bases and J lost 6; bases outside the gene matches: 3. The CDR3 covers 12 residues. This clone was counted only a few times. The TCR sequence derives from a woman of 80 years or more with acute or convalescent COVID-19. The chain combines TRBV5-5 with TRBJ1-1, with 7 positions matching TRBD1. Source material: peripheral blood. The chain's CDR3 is CASSPTGPEAFF. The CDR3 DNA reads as TGTGCCAGCAGCCCGACAGGGCCTGAAGCTTTCTTT.